This T cell receptor beta chain is from a study of monozygotic twins with inflammatory bowel disease. CDR3 length: 17 residues. Germline V lookup: CDR1 SEHNR, CDR2 FQNEAQ (reference sequence). TCRdb reprocessed the 5' RACE reads, with one entry per CDR3 protein and no DNA. Its table lists tens of thousands of distinct CDR3 sequences. The V and J genes are TRBV7-9 and TRBJ1-3; TCRdb lists TRBD1, though no DNA is available to test this call. Sequencing used blood. The TCR sequence derives from a human donor with ulcerative colitis or Crohn's disease, or a healthy co-twin of an affected twin (not recorded which). CDR3 amino acids: CASRPATGFGTGNTIYF.